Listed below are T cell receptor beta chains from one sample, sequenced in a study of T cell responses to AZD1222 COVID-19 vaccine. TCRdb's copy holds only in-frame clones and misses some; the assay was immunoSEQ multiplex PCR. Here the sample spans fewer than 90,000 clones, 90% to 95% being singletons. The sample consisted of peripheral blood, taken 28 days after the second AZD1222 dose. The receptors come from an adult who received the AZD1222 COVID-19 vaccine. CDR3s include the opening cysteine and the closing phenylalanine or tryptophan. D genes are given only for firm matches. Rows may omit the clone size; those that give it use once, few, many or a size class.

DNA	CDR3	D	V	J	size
TGTGCCAGCTCCACCGGCGGGTCGAGAGCTTTCTTT	CASSTGGSRAFF	-	TRBV6-5	TRBJ1-1	few
TGTGCCAGTAGTATGGTCGACAGTAACTATGGCTACACCTTC	CASSMVDSNYGYTF	-	TRBV19	TRBJ1-2	-
TGTGCCAGCAGTTACTCCGCGGGCTCCGTTAAAGACATTCAGTACTTC	CASSYSAGSVKDIQYF	-	TRBV6-6	TRBJ2-4	-
TGTGCCAGCAGCTCGGCCGGACAACCCTATGGCTACACCTTC	CASSSAGQPYGYTF	-	TRBV7-3	TRBJ1-2	-
TGCAGCGTTGTAACTAGCGGAACAGATACGCAGTATTTT	CSVVTSGTDTQYF	TRBD2	TRBV29-1	TRBJ2-3	-
TGTGCCACCAAACTCCCTCCTTACAATGAGCAGTTCTTC	CATKLPPYNEQFF	-	TRBV15	TRBJ2-1	-
TGTGCCAGCAGGGAGCAGTTAGCCAAAAACATTCAGTACTTC	CASREQLAKNIQYF	-	TRBV2	TRBJ2-4	-
TGTGCCAGCAGCTACGCCTCCAGGGTCAATGAGCAGTTCTTC	CASSYASRVNEQFF	-	TRBV6-5	TRBJ2-1	-
TGTGCCAGCAGCGCCCGGACAGGGGATCTCTTGAGCTCTGGAAACACCATATATTTT	CASSARTGDLLSSGNTIYF	-	TRBV21-1	TRBJ1-3	-
TGTGCCAGCATCGGAGGACAGCCCTACGAGCAGTACTTC	CASIGGQPYEQYF	-	TRBV2	TRBJ2-7	-
TGTGCCAGCAGGAACGGACAGGGGGGGCAGCAGTACTTC	CASRNGQGGQQYF	TRBD1	TRBV2	TRBJ2-7	few
TGTGCCAGCAGCTTCCCGAGGGAGTCCGTAGACAATGAGCAGTTCTTC	CASSFPRESVDNEQFF	-	TRBV7-3	TRBJ2-1	-
TGTGCCAGCAGTAGGACAGGGGGCGCAAGCTGGCGAACTGAAGCTTTCTTT	CASSRTGGASWRTEAFF	TRBD1	TRBV25-1	TRBJ1-1	-
TGTGCCAGCAGCAGCGACCGGGACACCATGAACACTGAAGCTTTCTTT	CASSSDRDTMNTEAFF	-	TRBV11-2	TRBJ1-1	-
TGTGCCAGCACCGGGCCCGGGGAGCTGTTTTTT	CASTGPGELFF	-	TRBV12-3/TRBV12-4	TRBJ2-2	-
TGTGCCAGCAGTTCTCCCGCGGGGACAGAATATGGCTACACCTTC	CASSSPAGTEYGYTF	TRBD1	TRBV28	TRBJ1-2	-
TGTGCCAGCTCAGTTCAAAGCTCTGGGGCCAACGTCCTGACTTTC	CASSVQSSGANVLTF	-	TRBV18	TRBJ2-6	-
TGTGCCAGCAGCTTAGCGACGGGCAGGGTAAACTATGGCTACACCTTC	CASSLATGRVNYGYTF	-	TRBV11-2	TRBJ1-2	-
TGTGCCAGCAGACGGACAGGGCGGTATGGCTACACCTTC	CASRRTGRYGYTF	TRBD1	TRBV28	TRBJ1-2	-
TGTGCCAGCAGTTCCAGGACAGGGGGTATGAATGAGCAGTTCTTC	CASSSRTGGMNEQFF	TRBD1	TRBV28	TRBJ2-1	-
TGTGCCAGCAGCTTATCCGGGACGAGAAATGAAAAACTGTTTTTT	CASSLSGTRNEKLFF	-	TRBV7-2	TRBJ1-4	-
TGTGCCAGCAGTTCCAACAAGGGACTAGCGGGTAACGATGAGCAGTTCTTC	CASSSNKGLAGNDEQFF	TRBD2	TRBV27	TRBJ2-1	-
TGCGCCAGCACCCCAGGGGGCCTGAGCTCCTACAATGAGCAGTTCTTC	CASTPGGLSSYNEQFF	TRBD1	TRBV5-1	TRBJ2-1	-
TGTGCCAGTAGTATTGGCAGGGGGCGTCACGAGCAGTACTTC	CASSIGRGRHEQYF	TRBD1	TRBV19	TRBJ2-7	many
TGTGCCAGCAGCCCCGACCGAGTGTTGGGCTATGGCTACACCTTC	CASSPDRVLGYGYTF	-	TRBV11-2	TRBJ1-2	-
TGTGCCATCGCCGACAGGGGGGTTCAGCCCCAGCATTTT	CAIADRGVQPQHF	TRBD1	TRBV10-3	TRBJ1-5	-
TGTGCCAGCAGCCCAAAACAGCGGTACGAGCAGTACTTC	CASSPKQRYEQYF	-	TRBV5-6	TRBJ2-7	-
TGCGCCAGCAGCCCTATCAGGGGGAGGGATCAGCCCCAGCATTTT	CASSPIRGRDQPQHF	TRBD1	TRBV4-1	TRBJ1-5	-
TGTGCCAGCAGTGAAAGTCAGGTCGGGTATGGCTACACCTTC	CASSESQVGYGYTF	-	TRBV2	TRBJ1-2	-
TGTGCCAGTAGGCCGCGGGGACAGGGGATTAATGGCTACACCTTC	CASRPRGQGINGYTF	TRBD1	TRBV7-2	TRBJ1-2	-
TGCGCCAGTAGTGGTGGGCTGAACACTGAAGCTTTCTTT	CASSGGLNTEAFF	-	TRBV10-1	TRBJ1-1	once
TGTGCCACCAGTGATTTGAGGAGGGGGACAGGAAACTATGGCTACACCTTC	CATSDLRRGTGNYGYTF	TRBD1	TRBV24-1	TRBJ1-2	once
TGCAGCGCCAGGGACAGGGTAAAGAAGACCCAGTACTTC	CSARDRVKKTQYF	TRBD1	TRBV29-1	TRBJ2-5	-
TGCGCCAGCAGCTTTTCGGGAACGGGCACACCCCTCCACTTT	CASSFSGTGTPLHF	-	TRBV5-1	TRBJ1-6	-
TGTGCCAGCAGTCTGGGGGCGATTAGCAATCAGCCCCAGCATTTT	CASSLGAISNQPQHF	-	TRBV2	TRBJ1-5	-
TGTGCCAGCAGCACAGGATTGAACACTGAAGCTTTCTTT	CASSTGLNTEAFF	-	TRBV21-1	TRBJ1-1	-
TGTGCCAGCTCCAGAGTTACCCAAACCTCTCCAAGAGATACGCAGTATTTT	CASSRVTQTSPRDTQYF	-	TRBV18	TRBJ2-3	few
TGTGCCAGCTCACCACGTGATATAGGAAACACCGGGGAGCTGTTTTTT	CASSPRDIGNTGELFF	-	TRBV18	TRBJ2-2	-
TGTGCCAGCAGCCAAGCCGCGGCGGCGGGGGAGCAGTACTTC	CASSQAAAAGEQYF	-	TRBV3-1/TRBV3-2	TRBJ2-7	-
TGTGCCAGCAGAATGGGACAGAACTATCACAATGAGCAGTTCTTC	CASRMGQNYHNEQFF	TRBD1	TRBV6-5	TRBJ2-1	once
TGTGCCAGCAGCCCCAGAGGGACTAGCGGGAGGTCTGAGCAGTTCTTC	CASSPRGTSGRSEQFF	TRBD2	TRBV5-4	TRBJ2-1	-
TGCGCCACCCGGGCGGGGGACACCGGGGAGCTGTTTTTT	CATRAGDTGELFF	TRBD2	TRBV10-1	TRBJ2-2	-
TGTGCCAGCAGCTTAAATACGGGAAGTCTCGGCTACACCTTC	CASSLNTGSLGYTF	-	TRBV7-9	TRBJ1-2	-
TGTGCCAGCGCCCGCGGACAGGGACCTACGGGCAATCAGCCCCAGCATTTT	CASARGQGPTGNQPQHF	TRBD1	TRBV19	TRBJ1-5	-
TGTGCCAGCAGCGACACAGGGGCTGGAAACACCATATATTTT	CASSDTGAGNTIYF	TRBD1	TRBV28	TRBJ1-3	-
TGTGCCACCAGCAGAGGGGGGCTAGCGAGATTAAGCACAGATACGCAGTATTTT	CATSRGGLARLSTDTQYF	-	TRBV15	TRBJ2-3	-
TGTGCCAGCAGCCCACCGAGAGGGGGCCACCACGAGCAGTACTTC	CASSPPRGGHHEQYF	TRBD1	TRBV27	TRBJ2-7	-
TGTGCCAGCTCACAATGGGAGACCCAGTACTTC	CASSQWETQYF	-	TRBV18	TRBJ2-5	-
TGTGCCAGCACCTGGGGGGACAGGGCCTATGGCTACACCTTC	CASTWGDRAYGYTF	TRBD1	TRBV13	TRBJ1-2	-
TGTGCCAGCAGTTACGAGGGGGCATGGAGCACTGAAGCTTTCTTT	CASSYEGAWSTEAFF	TRBD1	TRBV6-2/TRBV6-3	TRBJ1-1	-
TGTGCCAGCTCACCACAGGGGGCCGCTGAAGCTTTCTTT	CASSPQGAAEAFF	TRBD1	TRBV18	TRBJ1-1	-